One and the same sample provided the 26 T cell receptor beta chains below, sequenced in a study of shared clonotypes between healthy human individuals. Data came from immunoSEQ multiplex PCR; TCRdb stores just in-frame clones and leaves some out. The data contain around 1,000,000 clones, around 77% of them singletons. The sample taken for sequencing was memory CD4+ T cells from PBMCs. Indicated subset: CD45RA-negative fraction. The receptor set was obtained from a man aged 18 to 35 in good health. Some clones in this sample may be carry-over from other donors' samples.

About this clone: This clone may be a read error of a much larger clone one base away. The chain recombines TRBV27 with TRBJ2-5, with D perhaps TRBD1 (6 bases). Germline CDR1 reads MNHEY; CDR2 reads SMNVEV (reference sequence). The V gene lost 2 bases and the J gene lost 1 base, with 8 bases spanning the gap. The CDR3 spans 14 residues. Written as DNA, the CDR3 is TGTGCCAGCAGTTTAAACAGGGCCCAAGAGACCCAGTACTTC. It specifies CASSLNRAQETQYF.

The CDR3, as DNA: TGTGCCAGCAGCCCCTCCCAAGCTATTGAAAAACTGTTTTTT. Amino acid sequence: CASSPSQAIEKLFF. The V and J genes are TRBV9 and TRBJ1-4, with D unclear. The CDR3 extends over 14 amino acids. The V end was cut by 4 bases, the J end by 7 bases, with 14 bases between. From germline, CDR1 is SGDLS and CDR2 YYNGEE.

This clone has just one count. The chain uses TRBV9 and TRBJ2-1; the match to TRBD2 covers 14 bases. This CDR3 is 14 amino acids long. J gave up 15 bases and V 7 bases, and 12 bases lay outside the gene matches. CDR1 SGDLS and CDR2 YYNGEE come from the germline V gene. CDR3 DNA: TGTGCCAGCGAGGGGGGACTAGCGGGAGACGGACGGTTCTTC. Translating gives CASEGGLAGDGRFF.

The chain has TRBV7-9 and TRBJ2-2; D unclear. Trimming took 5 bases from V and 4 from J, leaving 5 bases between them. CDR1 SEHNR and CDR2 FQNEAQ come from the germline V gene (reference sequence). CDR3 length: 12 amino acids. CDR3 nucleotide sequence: TGTGCCAGCAGCCGCCCCACCGGGGAGCTGTTTTTT. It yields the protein CASSRPTGELFF.

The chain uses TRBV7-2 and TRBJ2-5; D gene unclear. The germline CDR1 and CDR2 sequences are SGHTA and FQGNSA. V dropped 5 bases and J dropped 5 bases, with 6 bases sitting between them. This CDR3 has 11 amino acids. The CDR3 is CASSPSETQYF. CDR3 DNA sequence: TGTGCCAGCAGCCCTAGTGAGACCCAGTACTTC.

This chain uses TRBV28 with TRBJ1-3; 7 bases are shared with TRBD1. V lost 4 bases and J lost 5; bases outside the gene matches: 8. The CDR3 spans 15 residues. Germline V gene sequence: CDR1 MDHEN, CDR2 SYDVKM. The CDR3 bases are TGTGCCAGCAGTTACCACACAGGGGTAAGAAACACCATATATTTT. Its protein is CASSYHTGVRNTIYF. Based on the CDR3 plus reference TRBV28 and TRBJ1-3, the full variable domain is DVKVTQSSRYLVKRTGEKVFLECVQDMDHENMFWYRQDPGLGLRLIYFSYDVKMKEKGDIPEGYSVSREKKERFSLILESASTNQTSMYLCASSYHTGVRNTIYFGEGSWLTVV.

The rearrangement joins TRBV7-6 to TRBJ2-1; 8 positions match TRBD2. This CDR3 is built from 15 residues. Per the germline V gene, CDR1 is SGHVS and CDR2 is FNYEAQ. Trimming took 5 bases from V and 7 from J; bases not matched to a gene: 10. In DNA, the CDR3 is TGTGCCAGCAGCACCGTCCCGGGACTAGGGAATGAGCAGTTCTTC. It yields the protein CASSTVPGLGNEQFF.

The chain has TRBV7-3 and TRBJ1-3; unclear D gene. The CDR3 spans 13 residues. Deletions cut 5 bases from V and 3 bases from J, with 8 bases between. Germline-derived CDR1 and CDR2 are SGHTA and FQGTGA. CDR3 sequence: CASSRVSGNTIYF. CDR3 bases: TGTGCCAGCAGCAGGGTCAGTGGAAACACCATATATTTT. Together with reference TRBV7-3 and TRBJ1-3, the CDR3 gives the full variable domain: GAGVSQTPSNKVTEKGKYVELRCDPISGHTALYWYRQSLGQGPEFLIYFQGTGAADDSGLPNDRFFAVRPEGSVSTLKIQRTERGDSAVYLCASSRVSGNTIYFGEGSWLTVV.

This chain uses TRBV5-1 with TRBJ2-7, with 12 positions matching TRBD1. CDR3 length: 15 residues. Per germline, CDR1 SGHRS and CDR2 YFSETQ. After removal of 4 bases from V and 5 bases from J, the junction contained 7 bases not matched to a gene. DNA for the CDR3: TGCGCCAGCAGCAGGGATGGGACAGGGGGCAACGAGCAGTACTTC. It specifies CASSRDGTGGNEQYF.

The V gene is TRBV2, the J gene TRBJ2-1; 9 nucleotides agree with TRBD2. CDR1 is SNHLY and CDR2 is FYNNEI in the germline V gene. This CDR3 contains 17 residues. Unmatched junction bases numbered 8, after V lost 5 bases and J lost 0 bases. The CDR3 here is CASSPRLAAYSYNEQFF. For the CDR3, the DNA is TGTGCCAGCAGTCCAAGACTAGCGGCTTACTCCTACAATGAGCAGTTCTTC.

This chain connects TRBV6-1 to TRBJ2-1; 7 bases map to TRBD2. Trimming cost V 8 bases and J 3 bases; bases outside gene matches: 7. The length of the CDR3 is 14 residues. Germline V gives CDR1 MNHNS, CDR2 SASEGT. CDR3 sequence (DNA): TGTGCCAGCCACTATCGGGAGGACTACAATGAGCAGTTCTTC. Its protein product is CASHYREDYNEQFF.

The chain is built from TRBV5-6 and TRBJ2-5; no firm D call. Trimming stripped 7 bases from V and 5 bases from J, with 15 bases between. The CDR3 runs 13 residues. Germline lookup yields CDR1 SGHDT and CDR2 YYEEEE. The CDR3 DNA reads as TGTGCCAGCCGATGGGCTAGTGGTGAGACCCAGTACTTC. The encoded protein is CASRWASGETQYF.

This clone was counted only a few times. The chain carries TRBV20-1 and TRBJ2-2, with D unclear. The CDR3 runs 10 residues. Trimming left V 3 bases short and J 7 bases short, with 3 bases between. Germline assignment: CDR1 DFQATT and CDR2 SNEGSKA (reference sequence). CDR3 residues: CSASHGELFF. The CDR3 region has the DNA TGCAGTGCTAGTCACGGGGAGCTGTTTTTT.

CDR3 amino acids: CASSQDEAGRGSMYF. For the CDR3, the DNA is TGTGCCAGCAGCCAAGATGAGGCGGGCCGTGGTAGTATGTATTTT. V usage is TRBV6-1 and J usage is TRBJ2-3; tentatively, D is TRBD2 (5 bases). The CDR3 covers 15 residues. V lost 6 bases to trimming and J lost 14 bases, with 27 bases between them. The V gene's germline CDR1 is MNHNS and CDR2 SASEGT.

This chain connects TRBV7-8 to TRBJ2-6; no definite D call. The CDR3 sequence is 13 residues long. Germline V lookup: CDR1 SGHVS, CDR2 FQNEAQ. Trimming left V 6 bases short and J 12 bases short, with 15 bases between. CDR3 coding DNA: TGTGCCAGCAGTCCCATGGGCTACGGCGTCCTGACTTTC. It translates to CASSPMGYGVLTF.

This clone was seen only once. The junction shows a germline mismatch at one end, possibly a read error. The CDR3 DNA reads TGTGCCTGGAGTGGCGGGACTTCCTACAATCAGCAGTTCTTC. Protein: CAWSGGTSYNQQFF. V usage is TRBV30 and J usage is TRBJ2-1; possible D gene TRBD2, 6 bases. Germline CDR1 and CDR2: GTSNPN and SVGIG (reference sequence). This CDR3 has 14 residues.

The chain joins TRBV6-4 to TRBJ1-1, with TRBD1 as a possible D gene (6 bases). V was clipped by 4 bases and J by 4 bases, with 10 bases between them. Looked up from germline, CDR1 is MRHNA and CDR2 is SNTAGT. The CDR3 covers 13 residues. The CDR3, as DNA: TGTGCCAGCAGTGTGGAAGGGGGCACTGAAGCTTTCTTT. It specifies CASSVEGGTEAFF.

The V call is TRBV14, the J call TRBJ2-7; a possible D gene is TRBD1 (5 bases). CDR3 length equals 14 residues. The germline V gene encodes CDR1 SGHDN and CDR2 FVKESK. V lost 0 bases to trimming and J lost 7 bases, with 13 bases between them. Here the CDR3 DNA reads TGTGCCAGCAGCCAAGATTCGATGGGGCGGGAGCAGTACTTC. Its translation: CASSQDSMGREQYF.

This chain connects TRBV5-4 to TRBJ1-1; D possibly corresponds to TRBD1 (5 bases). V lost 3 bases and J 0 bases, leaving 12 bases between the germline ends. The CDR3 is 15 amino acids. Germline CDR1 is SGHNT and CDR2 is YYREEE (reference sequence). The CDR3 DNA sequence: TGTGCCAGCAGCTCGAGACAGTTCTTGAACACTGAAGCTTTCTTT. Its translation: CASSSRQFLNTEAFF.

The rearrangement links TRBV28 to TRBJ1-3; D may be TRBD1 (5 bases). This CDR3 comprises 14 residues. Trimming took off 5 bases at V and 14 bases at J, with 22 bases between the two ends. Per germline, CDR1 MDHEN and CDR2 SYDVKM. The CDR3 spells CASSLGRQGRRLYF. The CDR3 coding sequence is TGTGCCAGCAGTCTGGGACGACAAGGGCGACGCCTATATTTT.

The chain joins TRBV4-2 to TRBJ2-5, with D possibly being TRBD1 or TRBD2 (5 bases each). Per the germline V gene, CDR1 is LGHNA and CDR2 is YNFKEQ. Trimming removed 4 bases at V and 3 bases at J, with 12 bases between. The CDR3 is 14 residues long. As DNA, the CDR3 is TGTGCCAGCAGCCCCCCCGGGACGGAAGAGACCCAGTACTTC. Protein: CASSPPGTEETQYF.

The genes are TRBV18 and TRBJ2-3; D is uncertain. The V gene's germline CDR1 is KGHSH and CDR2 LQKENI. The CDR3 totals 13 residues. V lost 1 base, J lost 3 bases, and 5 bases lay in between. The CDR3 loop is CASSPQQTDTQYF. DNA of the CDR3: TGTGCCAGCTCACCACAACAGACAGATACGCAGTATTTT.

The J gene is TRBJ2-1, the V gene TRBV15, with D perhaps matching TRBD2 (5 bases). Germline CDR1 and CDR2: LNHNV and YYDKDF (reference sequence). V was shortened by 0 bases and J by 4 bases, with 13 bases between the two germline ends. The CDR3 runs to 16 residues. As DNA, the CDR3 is TGTGCCACCAGCAGAGACATAGCGATCTCATACAATGAGCAGTTCTTC. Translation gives CATSRDIAISYNEQFF.

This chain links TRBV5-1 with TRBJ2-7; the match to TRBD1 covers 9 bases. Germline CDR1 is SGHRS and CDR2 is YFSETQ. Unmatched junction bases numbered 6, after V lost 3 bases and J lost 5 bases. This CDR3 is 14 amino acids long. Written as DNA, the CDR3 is TGCGCCAGCAGCTGGGGACAGGGAGCAAACGAGCAGTACTTC. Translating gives CASSWGQGANEQYF.

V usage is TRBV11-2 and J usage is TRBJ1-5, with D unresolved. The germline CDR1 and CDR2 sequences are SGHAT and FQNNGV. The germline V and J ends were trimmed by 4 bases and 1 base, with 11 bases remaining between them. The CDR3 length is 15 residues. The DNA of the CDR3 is TGTGCCAGCAGCTCCGATCCACGGAGCAATCAGCCCCAGCATTTT. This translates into CASSSDPRSNQPQHF.

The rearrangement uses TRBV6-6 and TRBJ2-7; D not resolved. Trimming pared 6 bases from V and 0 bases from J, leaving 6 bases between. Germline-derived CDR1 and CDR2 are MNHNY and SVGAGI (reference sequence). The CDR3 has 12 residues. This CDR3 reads CASRRLSYEQYF. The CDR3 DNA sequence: TGTGCCAGCAGACGTCTCTCCTACGAGCAGTACTTC.